This T cell receptor (beta chain) was captured in a study of blood T cells in healthy people across ages. Regarding the study as a whole: Roughly linear age-related decline in beta diversity appeared, significant by age 40. Naive CD4+ cell counts and diversity both ran higher in long-lived than in aged donors.

In germline, CDR1 is LGHNA, CDR2 YSLEER. V lost 1 base to trimming and J lost 4 bases; unmatched junction nucleotides: 6. The CDR3 is 16 residues long. To note about this clonotype: Its cognate antigen is unknown.

With a J-beta primer mix and a sample-barcoded 5' primer, a second PCR ran roughly 7 to 11 cycles. In TCRdb, the 5' RACE reads were re-called with MiXCR into one record per CDR3 protein. The sample has some 1.1 million distinct CDR3 sequences, less than 45% seen once. The sequence came from a man aged 18 to 29 in good health. Source material: blood. V usage is TRBV4-3 and J usage is TRBJ2-1, with 8 bases lining up with TRBD1. CDR3 coding DNA: TGCGCCAGCAGCCAAGGCCAGGGGGCGGGATACAATGAGCAGTTCTTC. Translation: CASSQGQGAGYNEQFF.